Listed below are T cell receptor beta chains from one sample, sequenced in a study of T-cell reconstitution after alpha-beta-depleted transplantation in children. TCRdb re-analysed the PCR reads in MiXCR, keeping a single row per CDR3 protein. The sample gives 450,000 to 550,000 distinct CDR3 sequences, about an eighth of which show up once; 13% to 15% is in the top ten. The input for sequencing was PBMCs, mostly from graft donor cells, taken 180 days after TCRalphabeta/CD19-depleted stem cell transplant. The receptors were gathered from a female patient aged 2-9 years who had a stem cell transplant for aplastic anemia, so the T cells may come from the graft donor. Both conserved end residues are part of each CDR3. A D gene is named only where the DNA matches it firmly. Clone size, where shown, is once, few, many, or a class for clones that have expanded.

TRBJ2-7 | TRBD2 | many | TRBV7-6 | TGTGCCAGCAGCCCCCGCGGTAGCGGGCCCTACGAGCAGTACTTC | CASSPRGSGPYEQYF
TRBJ2-3 | . | few | TRBV14 | TGTGCCAGCAGCCAAGATACCAGCGGCAGAGATACGCAGTATTTT | CASSQDTSGRDTQYF
TRBJ2-1 | TRBD2 | . | TRBV7-2 | TGTGCCAGCAAGATAGCGGGGATGAGCTCCTACAATGAGCAGTTCTTC | CASKIAGMSSYNEQFF
TRBJ2-4 | . | few | TRBV28 | TGTGCCAGCACCTACCCCGGCCGGGCCGGTGGAAACATTCAGTACTTC | CASTYPGRAGGNIQYF
TRBJ2-5 | . | . | TRBV7-9 | TGTGCCAGCAGCTCCCCCGCGGCATTGACCCAAGAGACCCAGTACTTC | CASSSPAALTQETQYF
TRBJ2-2 | . | many | TRBV12-3/TRBV12-4 | TGTGCCAGCGGCGAAAGGGGGGCTACGCGGGAGCTGTTTTTT | CASGERGATRELFF
TRBJ1-2 | . | . | TRBV7-9 | TGTGCCAGCAGCTCGACGCGGACAGTCCCTAACTATGGCTACACCTTC | CASSSTRTVPNYGYTF
TRBJ2-1 | . | few | TRBV7-3 | TGTGCCAGCAGCTCCATGGGGGCCGGTTACAATGAGCAGTTCTTC | CASSSMGAGYNEQFF
TRBJ1-1 | . | many | TRBV6-1 | TGTGCCAGCAGGGGACCGCTGAACACTGAAGCTTTCTTT | CASRGPLNTEAFF
TRBJ1-2 | TRBD1 | . | TRBV28 | TGTGCCAGCAGTTTGATGGGGGTTTCAGGGGGCTATGGCTACACCTTC | CASSLMGVSGGYGYTF
TRBJ1-5 | . | few | TRBV12-3/TRBV12-4 | TGTGCCAGCACCCGGAGGGGCGAGGCTCAGCCCCAGCATTTT | CASTRRGEAQPQHF
TRBJ2-5 | TRBD1 | . | TRBV7-6 | TGTGCCAGCAGCTTCCCCTCAGGACAGGGAAAAGAGACCCAGTACTTC | CASSFPSGQGKETQYF
TRBJ2-7 | . | . | TRBV7-2 | TGTGCCAGCAGCCGGCCCTCGAGCTCCTACGAGCAGTACTTC | CASSRPSSSYEQYF
TRBJ2-1 | TRBD2 | few | TRBV27 | TGTGCCAGCAGTTTATACGGGAGGGCCGGAGGCTCCTACAATGAGCAGTTCTTC | CASSLYGRAGGSYNEQFF
TRBJ2-1 | TRBD1 | few | TRBV29-1 | TGCAGCGGGCGAGCGGGACAGGGGGCGCGAGAGCAGTTCTTC | CSGRAGQGAREQFF
TRBJ2-2 | TRBD2 | . | TRBV20-1 | TGCAGTGCCTACGGACTAGCGGGGACGAACACCGGGGAGCTGTTTTTT | CSAYGLAGTNTGELFF
TRBJ2-5 | . | . | TRBV6-2/TRBV6-3 | TGTGCCAGCAGTTACAACCCCCTTGTAGGGCCACCCCGTTTCCAAGAGACCCAGTACTTC | CASSYNPLVGPPRFQETQYF
TRBJ1-5 | . | . | TRBV30 | TGTGCCTGGAGCCGAAATAGCAATCAGCCCCAGCATTTT | CAWSRNSNQPQHF
TRBJ2-1 | . | many | TRBV9 | TGTGCCAGCAGCCGCCGGAACAATGAGCAGTTCTTC | CASSRRNNEQFF
TRBJ2-1 | TRBD2 | . | TRBV4-3 | TGCGCCAGCAGCCAAGGACTAGCGGGAAGCTCCTACAATGAGCAGTTCTTC | CASSQGLAGSSYNEQFF
TRBJ2-7 | TRBD2 | few | TRBV5-1 | TGCGCCAGCAGCTTGGTGGGAGGGGTCGAGCAGTACTTC | CASSLVGGVEQYF
TRBJ2-1 | TRBD2 | . | TRBV20-1 | TGCAGAGCAACCGGGACTAGCGGATCTTATAGCTCCTACAATGAGCAGTTCTTC | CRATGTSGSYSSYNEQFF
TRBJ2-4 | . | many | TRBV28 | TGTGCCAGCAGTTCCTCAGGGGTAATAGCCAAAAACATTCAGTACTTC | CASSSSGVIAKNIQYF
TRBJ1-2 | . | . | TRBV6-2/TRBV6-3 | TGTGCCAGCACTAACGCTATCCCGGGACGGAATAACTATGGCTACACCTTC | CASTNAIPGRNNYGYTF
TRBJ1-2 | TRBD1 | . | TRBV28 | TGTGCCAGCAGGGTCGCGGACAGGGAAAACTATGGCTACACCTTC | CASRVADRENYGYTF
TRBJ2-3 | TRBD1 | . | TRBV29-1 | TGCAGCGAAGGGACAGGGAACACAGATACGCAGTATTTT | CSEGTGNTDTQYF
TRBJ1-4 | . | few | TRBV27 | TGTGCCAGCAGCCGCACCCCGGCAGGGTATCGGGAAAAACTGTTTTTT | CASSRTPAGYREKLFF
TRBJ1-4 | . | few | TRBV20-1 | TGCAGTGCTAGCCACAATGAAAAACTGTTTTTT | CSASHNEKLFF
TRBJ1-1 | TRBD1 | . | TRBV18 | TGTGCCAGCTCCACCGGGACAGGGGGTAACACTGAAGCTTTCTTT | CASSTGTGGNTEAFF
TRBJ1-2 | . | many | TRBV29-1 | TGCAGCGCCCGGGACCCAGGGACCAGTGGCTACACCTTC | CSARDPGTSGYTF
TRBJ2-7 | TRBD1 | few | TRBV6-1 | TGTGCCAGCAGTGAAGCAACGGGGACAGGGACTCAGCAGTACTTC | CASSEATGTGTQQYF
TRBJ2-3 | TRBD2 | many | TRBV28 | TGTGCCAGCAGTTTATCCCTTACATTACTAGCGGGAGGACGTACAGATACGCAGTATTTT | CASSLSLTLLAGGRTDTQYF
TRBJ2-2 | . | . | TRBV12-3/TRBV12-4 | TGTGCCAGCAGCCCGCTCGGGCGGGTGAACACCGGGGAGCTGTTTTTT | CASSPLGRVNTGELFF
TRBJ1-1 | . | few | TRBV20-1 | TGCAGTGCTAGTCCCCAGGCGGGGTACACTGAAGCTTTCTTT | CSASPQAGYTEAFF
TRBJ1-5 | . | . | TRBV12-3/TRBV12-4 | TGTGCCAGCAGTCCCTTGGGACACAGGGTCGGCAATCAGCCCCAGCATTTT | CASSPLGHRVGNQPQHF
TRBJ1-2 | . | many | TRBV12-3/TRBV12-4 | TGTGCCAGCAGCGTAACAGGGTCCTATGGCTACACCTTC | CASSVTGSYGYTF
TRBJ1-1 | . | few | TRBV5-1 | TGCGCCAGCAGCTTGATGGATCTGAACACTGAAGCTTTCTTT | CASSLMDLNTEAFF
TRBJ2-7 | . | few | TRBV20-1 | TGCAGTGCTAGGAAAGCGGCCATAGGCAAGTACGAGCAGTACTTC | CSARKAAIGKYEQYF
TRBJ2-1 | TRBD1 | . | TRBV6-2/TRBV6-3 | TGTGCCAGCGTCCCTACAGGGGGCAATGGGAATGAGCAGTTCTTC | CASVPTGGNGNEQFF
TRBJ2-1 | . | . | TRBV19 | TGTGCCAGTAGTCTCACCGTGGGACCTTATGAGCAGTTCTTC | CASSLTVGPYEQFF
TRBJ1-2 | TRBD1 | . | TRBV27 | TGTGCCAGCAGTTGGGACAGCCGAAACTATGGCTACACCTTC | CASSWDSRNYGYTF
TRBJ2-7 | TRBD1 | few | TRBV5-1 | TGCGCCAGAATTGACAGGGGGGATTCCTACGAGCAGTACTTC | CARIDRGDSYEQYF
TRBJ2-1 | . | few | TRBV12-3/TRBV12-4 | TGTGCCAGCAGTTTACCAGCGGGCTCCTACAATGAGCAGTTCTTC | CASSLPAGSYNEQFF
TRBJ2-1 | TRBD1 | few | TRBV29-1 | TGCAGCGCCCTACAGGGGGGATCCTACAATGAGCAGTTCTTC | CSALQGGSYNEQFF
TRBJ2-3 | . | . | TRBV30 | TGTGCCTGGAGTATTGAGACCCTGGATACGCAGTATTTT | CAWSIETLDTQYF
TRBJ2-3 | TRBD2 | few | TRBV13 | TGTGCCACCACCGGGACTAGCGGCCCAAGTACGCAGTATTTT | CATTGTSGPSTQYF
TRBJ2-3 | . | . | TRBV7-9 | . | CASSFGPGASDTQYF
TRBJ2-5 | . | few | TRBV20-1 | TGCAGTGCTAGGGGCAGGGTGTTTGAGACCCAGTACTTC | CSARGRVFETQYF
TRBJ2-3 | . | many | TRBV6-5 | TGTGCCAGCCAAGGCCTTCCGGGCACAGATACGCAGTATTTT | CASQGLPGTDTQYF
TRBJ2-3 | TRBD1 | . | TRBV7-2 | TGTGCCAGCAGCCTTCGGACAGGCATAGATACGCAGTATTTT | CASSLRTGIDTQYF
TRBJ2-7 | . | many | TRBV24-1 | TGTGCCACCAGTGAGTCTAGTCTGACCTACGAGCAGTACTTC | CATSESSLTYEQYF
TRBJ2-4 | . | . | TRBV19 | TGTGCCAGTAGTATAGGTCTTCTGTCTACACTAGCCAAAAACATTCAGTACTTC | CASSIGLLSTLAKNIQYF
TRBJ2-5 | TRBD2 | . | TRBV9 | TGTGCCAGCAGCGTCAGGGGATGGACTAGCGGACAAGAGACCCAGTACTTC | CASSVRGWTSGQETQYF
TRBJ1-4 | TRBD1 | few | TRBV29-1 | TGCAGCGTCCCGACAGGGACAGGAACTAATGAAAAACTGTTTTTT | CSVPTGTGTNEKLFF
TRBJ2-4 | . | . | TRBV20-1 | TGCAGTGCTATCACAGGGCTTGAGTTTCTTGCCAAAAACATTCAGTACTTC | CSAITGLEFLAKNIQYF
TRBJ1-2 | . | . | TRBV7-9 | TGTGCCAGCAGCACTGACACCTTC | CASSTDTF
TRBJ1-6 | . | many | TRBV4-2 | TGTGCCAGCAGCCAAGAAACCCGCTATAATTCACCCCTCCACTTT | CASSQETRYNSPLHF
TRBJ1-1 | TRBD1 | many | TRBV10-3 | TGTGCCATCAGTAGACAGGGGGAAGGAACTGAAGCTTTCTTT | CAISRQGEGTEAFF